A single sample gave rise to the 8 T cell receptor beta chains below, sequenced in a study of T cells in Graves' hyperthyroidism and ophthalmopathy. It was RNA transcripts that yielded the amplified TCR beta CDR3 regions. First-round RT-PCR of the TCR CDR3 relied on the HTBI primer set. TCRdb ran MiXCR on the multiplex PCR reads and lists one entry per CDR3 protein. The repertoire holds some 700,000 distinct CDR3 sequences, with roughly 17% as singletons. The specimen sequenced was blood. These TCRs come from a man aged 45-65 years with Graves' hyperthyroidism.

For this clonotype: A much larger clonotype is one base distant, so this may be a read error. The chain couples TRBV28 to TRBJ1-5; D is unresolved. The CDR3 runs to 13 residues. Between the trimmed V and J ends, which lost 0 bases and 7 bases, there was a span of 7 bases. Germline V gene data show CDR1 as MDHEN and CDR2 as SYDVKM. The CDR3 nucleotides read TGTGCCAGCAGTTTATGGGAGGACCAGCCCCAGCATTTT. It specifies CASSLWEDQPQHF.

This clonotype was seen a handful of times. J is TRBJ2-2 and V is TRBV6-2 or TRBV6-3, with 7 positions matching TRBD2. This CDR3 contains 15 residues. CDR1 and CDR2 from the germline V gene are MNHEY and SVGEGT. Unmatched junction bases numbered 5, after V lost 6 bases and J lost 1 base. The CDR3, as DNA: TGTGCCAGCAGACGTCAGCGGGAGAACACCGGGGAGCTGTTTTTT. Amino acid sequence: CASRRQRENTGELFF.

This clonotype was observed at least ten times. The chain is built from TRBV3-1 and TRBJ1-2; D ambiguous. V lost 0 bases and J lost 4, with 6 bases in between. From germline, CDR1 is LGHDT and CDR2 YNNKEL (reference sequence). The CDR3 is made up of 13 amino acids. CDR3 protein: CASSQDSSYGYTF. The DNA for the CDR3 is TGTGCCAGCAGCCAAGACAGTTCCTATGGCTACACCTTC.

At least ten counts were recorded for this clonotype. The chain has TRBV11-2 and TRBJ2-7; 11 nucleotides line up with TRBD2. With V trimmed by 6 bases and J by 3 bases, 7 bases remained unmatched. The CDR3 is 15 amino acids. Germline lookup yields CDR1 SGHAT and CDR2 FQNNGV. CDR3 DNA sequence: TGTGCCAGCAGGTTTAGCGGGAGGGGATTCTACGAGCAGTACTTC. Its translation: CASRFSGRGFYEQYF.

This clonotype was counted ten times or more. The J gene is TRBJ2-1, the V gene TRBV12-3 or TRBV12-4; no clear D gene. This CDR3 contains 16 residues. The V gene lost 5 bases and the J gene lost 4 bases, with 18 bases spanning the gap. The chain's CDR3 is CASSPATLNLYNEQFF. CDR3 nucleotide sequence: TGTGCCAGCAGTCCGGCGACACTAAACCTATACAATGAGCAGTTCTTC.

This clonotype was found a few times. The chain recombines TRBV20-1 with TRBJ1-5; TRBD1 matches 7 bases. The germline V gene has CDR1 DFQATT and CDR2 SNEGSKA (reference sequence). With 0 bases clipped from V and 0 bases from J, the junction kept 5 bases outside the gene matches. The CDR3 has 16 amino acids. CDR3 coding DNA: TGCAGTGCTAGAGAACAGGGGTCTCCTAGCAATCAGCCCCAGCATTTT. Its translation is CSAREQGSPSNQPQHF.

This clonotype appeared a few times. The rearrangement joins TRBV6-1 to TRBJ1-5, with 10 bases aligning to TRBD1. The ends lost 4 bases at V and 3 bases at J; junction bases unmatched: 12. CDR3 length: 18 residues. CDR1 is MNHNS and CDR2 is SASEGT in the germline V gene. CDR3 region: CASSGPLGTGVSNQPQHF. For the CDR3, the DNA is TGTGCCAGCAGTGGACCGCTCGGGACAGGGGTTTCCAATCAGCCCCAGCATTTT.

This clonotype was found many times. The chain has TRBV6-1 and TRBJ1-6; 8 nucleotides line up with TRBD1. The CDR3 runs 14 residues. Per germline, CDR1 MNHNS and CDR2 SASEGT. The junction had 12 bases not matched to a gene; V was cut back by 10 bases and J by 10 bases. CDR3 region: CATRTGKIRSPLHF. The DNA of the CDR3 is TGTGCCACCCGGACAGGGAAGATACGGTCACCCCTCCACTTT.